Each of the 21 T cell receptor beta chains below was sequenced from the same sample in a study of T cell repertoires in ileal Crohn's disease. Only in-frame clones appear in the TCRdb table, and some are missing; sequencing was by immunoSEQ multiplex PCR. The top ten hold less than 7% of the sample, which has about 16,000 clones, around 90% seen once. The sequencing sample was made of ileal tissue. The receptors here all came from an adult with Crohn's disease.

The V call is TRBV2, the J call TRBJ1-5; D gene uncertain. The V gene lost 0 bases and the J gene lost 6 bases, with 15 bases spanning the gap. The CDR3 contains 16 residues. Germline V CDR1 and CDR2: SNHLY, FYNNEI. The CDR3 region has the DNA TGTGCCAGCAGTGAAGCGGGGAGAGGGCCTAGTCAGCCCCAGCATTTT. As protein: CASSEAGRGPSQPQHF.

The chain carries TRBV5-6 and TRBJ1-1, with a possible D match to TRBD1 (6 bases). Germline CDR1 reads SGHDT; CDR2 reads YYEEEE. V lost 3 bases and J lost 7, with 10 bases in between. CDR3 length: 12 amino acids. The CDR3 sequence: CASSWLGGEAFF. CDR3 coding DNA: TGTGCCAGCAGCTGGTTAGGGGGTGAAGCTTTCTTT. The complete variable domain, with remaining parts taken from reference TRBV5-6 and TRBJ1-1, reads DAGVTQSPTHLIKTRGQQVTLRCSPKSGHDTVSWYQQALGQGPQFIFQYYEEEERQRGNFPDRFSGHQFPNYSSELNVNALLLGDSALYLCASSWLGGEAFFGQGTRLTVV.

V is TRBV5-4 and J is TRBJ2-1; tentatively, D is TRBD2 (6 bases). The germline V gene has CDR1 SGHNT and CDR2 YYREEE (reference sequence). Deletions cut 4 bases from V and 14 bases from J, with 16 bases between. The CDR3 loop spans 12 amino acids. In nucleotides, the CDR3 is TGTGCCAGCAGCCGAGAGGCTAGCGAAAAGTTCTTC. It is translated as CASSREASEKFF.

This rearrangement joins TRBV4-2 to TRBJ2-1; D may be TRBD2 (5 bases). The V gene's germline CDR1 is LGHNA and CDR2 YNFKEQ. Trimming stripped 0 bases from V and 4 bases from J, with 16 bases between. The CDR3 extends over 17 amino acids. CDR3 nucleotides: TGTGCCAGCAGCCAAGACCTGGCTCCTAGCTTATACAATGAGCAGTTCTTC. Translated, it gives CASSQDLAPSLYNEQFF.

This chain joins TRBV6-4 and TRBJ2-1; 7 nucleotides align to TRBD1. The CDR3 has 14 amino acids. Germline CDR1 reads MRHNA; CDR2 reads SNTAGT. The J segment lost 6 bases and the V segment lost 2 bases, leaving 4 bases of the junction unmatched. CDR3 amino acids: CASSDPYRGNEQFF. The CDR3 coding sequence is TGTGCCAGCAGTGACCCGTACAGGGGCAATGAGCAGTTCTTC.

The V call is TRBV5-1, the J call TRBJ2-1; TRBD2 matches at 9 bases. The CDR3 totals 15 residues. Trimming took 0 bases from V and 6 from J; bases not matched to a gene: 4. CDR1 and CDR2 (germline): SGHRS, YFSETQ. The CDR3: CASSLGRGLANEQFF. For the CDR3, the DNA is TGCGCCAGCAGCTTGGGGCGGGGACTAGCCAATGAGCAGTTCTTC.

This chain links TRBV6-6 with TRBJ1-3; D gene uncertain. The V and J ends lost 4 bases and 1 base respectively, with 5 bases between them. From germline, CDR1 is MNHNY and CDR2 SVGAGI (reference sequence). The CDR3 sequence is 13 residues long. The CDR3 DNA follows: TGTGCCAGCAGTTTGAGTTCTGGAAACACCATATATTTT. It translates to CASSLSSGNTIYF.

This clone was seen just once. The J gene is TRBJ2-2, the V gene TRBV19, with TRBD1 identical over 7 bases. The germline CDR1 and CDR2 sequences are LNHDA and SQIVND (reference sequence). Losses at the gene ends were 4 bases for V and 1 base for J; bases not matched to a gene: 3. The CDR3 contains 15 residues. The CDR3 nucleotides read TGTGCCAGTAGTACGGACAGGAGGAACACCGGGGAGCTGTTTTTT. This gives the protein CASSTDRRNTGELFF.

V and J are TRBV7-9 and TRBJ1-5, with TRBD1 as a possible D gene (6 bases). Trimming stripped 5 bases from V and 1 base from J, with 12 bases between. CDR1 SEHNR and CDR2 FQNEAQ come from the germline V gene (reference sequence). The CDR3 spans 15 residues. In DNA form, the CDR3 reads TGTGCCAGCAGCCCCGGACAGTCAAGCAATCAGCCCCAGCATTTT. It codes for CASSPGQSSNQPQHF.

This chain uses TRBV6-4 with TRBJ2-2; D unresolved. V was pared by 0 bases and J by 3 bases, with 5 bases between. The V gene's germline CDR1 is MRHNA and CDR2 SNTAGT. The CDR3 runs to 14 residues. CDR3 residues: CASSDSQDTGELFF. The CDR3 bases are TGTGCCAGCAGTGACTCGCAGGACACCGGGGAGCTGTTTTTT.

The chain carries TRBV10-3 and TRBJ1-2; D is perhaps TRBD1 (5 bases). This CDR3 region has 14 residues. Deletions cut 3 bases from V and 2 bases from J, with 10 bases between. The germline CDR1 and CDR2 sequences are ENHRY and SYGVKD. CDR3 sequence (DNA): TGTGCCATCAGTGAAGCCAGGGCAAACTATGGCTACACCTTC. It yields the protein CAISEARANYGYTF.

The V and J genes are TRBV5-6 and TRBJ2-3, with 8 positions matching TRBD2. The CDR3 covers 16 residues. J was trimmed by 2 bases and V by 0 bases; bases with no gene match: 5. CDR1 SGHDT and CDR2 YYEEEE come from the germline V gene. The DNA for the CDR3 is TGTGCCAGCAGCTTGGCTAAACTAGCGGCCACAGATACGCAGTATTTT. Its protein product is CASSLAKLAATDTQYF. Full variable domain (missing parts from reference TRBV5-6 and TRBJ2-3): DAGVTQSPTHLIKTRGQQVTLRCSPKSGHDTVSWYQQALGQGPQFIFQYYEEEERQRGNFPDRFSGHQFPNYSSELNVNALLLGDSALYLCASSLAKLAATDTQYFGPGTRLTVL.

The rearrangement uses TRBV5-1 and TRBJ2-5; D possibly corresponds to TRBD2 (5 bases). Deletions cut 0 bases from V and 4 bases from J, with 7 bases between. This CDR3 is 13 amino acids long. CDR1 and CDR2 (germline): SGHRS, YFSETQ. CDR3 nucleotide sequence: TGCGCCAGCAGCTTGGGAGGAGGAGAGACCCAGTACTTC. Protein: CASSLGGGETQYF.

The genes are TRBV30 and TRBJ1-2; D possibly corresponds to TRBD1 (6 bases). The germline V gene has CDR1 GTSNPN and CDR2 SVGIG (reference sequence). This CDR3 has 15 amino acids. V was pared by 3 bases and J by 5 bases, with 19 bases between. The CDR3 DNA follows: TGTGCCTGGAGCGGATACGGGGGGCGCCAATATGGCTACACCTTC. Translating it yields CAWSGYGGRQYGYTF.

This chain uses TRBV19 with TRBJ2-4, with 10 bases fitting TRBD2. The CDR3 sequence is 18 residues long. Germline-derived CDR1 and CDR2 are LNHDA and SQIVND (reference sequence). V lost 5 bases, J lost 0 bases, and 10 bases stayed unmatched. The CDR3 DNA follows: TGTGCCAGTAGTTCCCCTCCCGGACTAGCGGCAGCCAAAAACATTCAGTACTTC. It yields the protein CASSSPPGLAAAKNIQYF. Complete variable domain (other parts from reference TRBV19 and TRBJ2-4): DGGITQSPKYLFRKEGQNVTLSCEQNLNHDAMYWYRQDPGQGLRLIYYSQIVNDFQKGDIAEGYSVSREKKESFPLTVTSAQKNPTAFYLCASSSPPGLAAAKNIQYFGAGTRLSVL.

V is TRBV5-8 and J is TRBJ1-1, with D unresolved. The V gene's germline CDR1 is SGHTS and CDR2 YDEGEE. V dropped 4 bases and J dropped 4 bases, with 14 bases sitting between them. The CDR3 sequence is 14 residues long. CDR3 DNA: TGTGCCAGCAGCCCCGGGAATGGAGCCACTGAAGCTTTCTTT. Translation: CASSPGNGATEAFF.

This clone was counted a few times. The chain carries TRBV7-6 and TRBJ2-5, with a weak D call TRBD1 (6 bases). Germline CDR1 is SGHVS and CDR2 is FNYEAQ. The CDR3 length is 15 residues. Trimming left V 5 bases short and J 3 bases short, with 16 bases between. Here the CDR3 DNA reads TGTGCCAGCAGCCCAACAGGCAGGGGTAAAGAGACCCAGTACTTC. Translating gives CASSPTGRGKETQYF.

The rearrangement uses TRBV7-9 and TRBJ1-3, with no clear D. Germline CDR1 and CDR2: SEHNR and FQNEAQ (reference sequence). V was shortened by 1 base and J by 0 bases, with 13 bases between the two germline ends. This CDR3 comprises 17 residues. CDR3 sequence: CASSLGGYIISGNTIYF. Here the CDR3 DNA reads TGTGCCAGCAGCTTAGGAGGGTACATCATCTCTGGAAACACCATATATTTT. The variable domain in full, completed from reference TRBV7-9 and TRBJ1-3, reads DTGVSQNPRHKITKRGQNVTFRCDPISEHNRLYWYRQTLGQGPEFLTYFQNEAQLEKSRLLSDRFSAERPKGSFSTLEIQRTEQGDSAMYLCASSLGGYIISGNTIYFGEGSWLTVV.

The rearrangement joins TRBV6-5 to TRBJ1-1; TRBD1 is a possible D gene (6 bases). Per the germline V gene, CDR1 is MNHEY and CDR2 is SVGAGI. Trimming cost V 7 bases and J 4 bases, with 16 bases left between them. This CDR3 is built from 14 residues. CDR3 nucleotide sequence: TGTGCCAGCAATACTCAGAGAGGGGGCACTGAAGCTTTCTTT. Protein product: CASNTQRGGTEAFF.

The chain couples TRBV6-1 to TRBJ1-2; D unclear. The V end lost 3 bases, the J end lost 8 bases, and 13 bases lay between the germline ends. CDR3 length: 13 amino acids. CDR1 and CDR2 from the germline V gene are MNHNS and SASEGT. This chain's CDR3 is CASSETWERGYTF. As DNA, the CDR3 is TGTGCCAGCAGTGAGACCTGGGAGCGGGGCTACACCTTC.

V and J are TRBV6-6 and TRBJ1-1; maybe TRBD1 (5 bases). The CDR3 is 14 residues long. In germline, CDR1 is MNHNY, CDR2 SVGAGI (reference sequence). V lost 2 bases to trimming and J lost 4 bases, with 11 bases between them. CDR3 sequence reads: CASSYRGIGTEAFF. DNA of the CDR3: TGTGCCAGCAGTTACAGGGGCATTGGCACTGAAGCTTTCTTT.